The source of this T cell receptor beta chain is a study of blood T cell repertoires in COVID-19 (dated by TCRdb to the early 2020s). Describing the broader study: Collaborator samples came from the United States, Italy and Spain and covered acute and convalescent phases of COVID-19. The samples were drawn from two sources: the first 160 participants of the ongoing ImmuneRACE study, and fewer than 1,500 subjects contributed by 6 global collaborators. The material from the prospective study consisted of cDNA or gDNA derived from T cells, B-cell-depleted T cells, or PBMCs. Nearly every sample came with metadata listing a de-identified subject ID, COVID-19 status, age in years and sex. A freely available public database, intended as a resource for researchers studying the immune response to SARS-CoV-2, is where the repertoires were released. Where available, HLA class I and class II types were obtained from metadata supplied by the sample provider rather than from assay-based typing. Subjects who had been exposed to COVID-19, were actively infected with it, or had recovered from it provided the deeply sampled blood TCRbeta repertoires that made up the dataset.

What the research found in general, with its limitations: How much clinical and demographic metadata was included differed by source and by participant, and the metadata was provided uncurated.

Whole blood was collected in K2EDTA tubes by collaborating institutions according to the institutions' own protocols. Collaborator samples were shipped for TCRbeta analysis as frozen whole blood, isolated PBMCs, or DNA extracted from either sample type. The immunoSEQ Assay, a bias-controlled multiplex PCR, was used to amplify TCRbeta CDR3 regions from genomic DNA. On the study's bioinformatics: Within the assay, amplification of reference gene primers was used to estimate how many nucleated cells each sample contained. To quantify the absolute abundance of each unique TCRbeta CDR3 rearrangement, sequence reads were collapsed and filtered. For each sample, productive Simpson clonality was calculated as the square root of Simpson's diversity index over productive rearrangements. The table was pulled from immuneACCESS by TCRdb, which kept in-frame rearrangements only. Such tables lose some clones; where checked, under half of the loss comes from unresolved V genes, and the rest has no known cause. Clonal size and the V and J genes are those of that table, whereas D and trimming came from the DNA. Present in this sample are about 380,000 clones, roughly 77% of which were seen just once. 0.85% to 1.3% of the sample goes to the ten largest clones.

A word on this clone: Its antigen is still unknown. Base-call qualities are not available, and no considerably larger clone is one nucleotide away.

CDR1 MDHEN and CDR2 SYDVKM are derived from the germline V gene. The CDR3 runs 15 amino acids, cysteine and phenylalanine included. Only CDR3 DNA is held: 45 bases, read in frame from base 1. V gives up 2 bases and J gives up 2 bases, and the segment between their germline ends measures 11 bases. The source of this sequence is a human donor with acute or convalescent COVID-19. The donor label of this sample is uncertain. The chain couples TRBV28 to TRBJ2-3; a tentative D match to TRBD2 spans 7 bases. The sequenced sample consisted of peripheral blood. The nucleotide sequence is given as TGTGCCAGCAGTTTAGCGGGGGCAAACACAGATACGCAGTATTTT. It specifies CASSLAGANTDTQYF.